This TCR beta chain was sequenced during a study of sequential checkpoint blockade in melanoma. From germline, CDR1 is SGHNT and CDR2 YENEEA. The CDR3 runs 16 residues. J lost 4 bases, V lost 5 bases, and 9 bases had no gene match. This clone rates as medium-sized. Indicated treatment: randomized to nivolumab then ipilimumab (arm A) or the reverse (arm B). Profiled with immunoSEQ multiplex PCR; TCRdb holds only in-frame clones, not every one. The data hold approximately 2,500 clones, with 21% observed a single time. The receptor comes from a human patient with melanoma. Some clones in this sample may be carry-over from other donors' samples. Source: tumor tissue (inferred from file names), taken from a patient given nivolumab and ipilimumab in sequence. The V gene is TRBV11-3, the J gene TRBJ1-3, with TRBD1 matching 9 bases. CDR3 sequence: CASSPRDRVSGNTIYF. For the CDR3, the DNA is TGTGCCAGCAGCCCCCGGGACAGGGTTTCGGGAAACACCATATATTTT.